Listed below are T cell receptor beta chains from one sample, sequenced in a study of cytomegalovirus exposure and HLA in healthy donors. Sequencing was performed with immunoSEQ multiplex PCR; in TCRdb, only in-frame clones are kept and a portion is missing. Of around 130,000 clones in the sample, around 80% were seen once. The sequenced material came from PBMCs. The origin of the receptors is a woman under 30 in good health and CMV-seronegative. Each CDR3 is given with its conserved first and last residue. The order of the fields is V gene, J gene, clone size, D gene, CDR3 DNA, CDR3 protein. A D gene is named only where the DNA matches it firmly. The size entry is marked missing in some rows and otherwise reads once, few, many or a size class.

TRBV30	TRBJ2-7	-	TRBD2	TGTGCCTGGAACCGGGGGGCCTACGAGCAGTACTTC	CAWNRGAYEQYF
TRBV30	TRBJ2-1	-	-	TGTGCCTGGAAGCCGCGCCCCTACAATGAGCAGTTCTTC	CAWKPRPYNEQFF
TRBV15	TRBJ2-5	-	TRBD1	TGTGCCACCAGCAGATTTACAGGGGGCTTAGAGACCCAGTACTTC	CATSRFTGGLETQYF
TRBV5-1	TRBJ2-7	-	-	TGCGCCAGCAGCTTGGGGGTCCAGCGGACCTACGAGCAGTACTTC	CASSLGVQRTYEQYF
TRBV5-1	TRBJ1-3	-	-	TGCGCCAGCAGCGCGGAAGGAAACACCATATATTTT	CASSAEGNTIYF
TRBV12-2	TRBJ2-3	few	-	TGTGCAAGTCAAAAACGGACTTACCCAGATACGCAGTATTTT	CASQKRTYPDTQYF
TRBV5-6	TRBJ2-5	-	TRBD1	TGTGCCAGCAGCTCCGACAGGGCGAGAGAGCAGTACTTC	CASSSDRAREQYF
TRBV7-9	TRBJ2-3	-	TRBD1	TGTGCCAGCAGTAACCGGGACAGGGAGACAGATACGCAGTATTTT	CASSNRDRETDTQYF
TRBV1	TRBJ2-7	-	-	TGCACCAGCAGCCCCCTAGAATTAGCCTGTTCGGACTACGAGCAGTACTTC	CTSSPLELACSDYEQYF
TRBV19	TRBJ1-1	-	TRBD1	TGTGCCAGTAGTGACAGGGTGGGATCGGGACTCAGTGAAGCTTTCTTT	CASSDRVGSGLSEAFF
TRBV30	TRBJ1-2	-	TRBD1	TGTGCCTGGAGTGCTGGGGTAGGGGGCGCGATATTCTATGGCTACACCTTC	CAWSAGVGGAIFYGYTF
TRBV7-2	TRBJ1-1	-	-	TGTGCCAGCAGCTCCGGACGGGAAGTCCTTGAAGCTTTCTTT	CASSSGREVLEAFF
TRBV6-5	TRBJ1-4	-	TRBD1	TGTGCCAGCAGTTATGGGGACAGGTTGAAAGAAAAACTGTTTTTT	CASSYGDRLKEKLFF
TRBV2	TRBJ1-1	-	-	TGTGCCAGCAGGGAGGTGGAATTCGCGAAGAACACTGAAGCTTTCTTT	CASREVEFAKNTEAFF
TRBV6-5	TRBJ2-1	-	TRBD2	TGTGCCAGCAGTCCGCTAGCGGGGGCCTACAATGAGCAGTTCTTC	CASSPLAGAYNEQFF
TRBV30	TRBJ2-3	-	-	TGTGCCTGTGAATTAGCCTATACGCAGTATTTT	CACELAYTQYF
TRBV6-1	TRBJ1-2	-	TRBD1	TGTGCCAGCTTGGGAACAGGGGTTGGCTACACCTTC	CASLGTGVGYTF
TRBV30	TRBJ2-1	once	TRBD2	TGTGCCTGGAGTTTAAGCGGGGGGTGGATTTACAATGAGCAGTTCTTC	CAWSLSGGWIYNEQFF
TRBV7-9	TRBJ1-1	-	TRBD1	TGTGCCAGCAGCCTACGGACAGGGGTGAACACTGAAGCTTTCTTT	CASSLRTGVNTEAFF
TRBV25-1	TRBJ2-5	-	-	TGTGCCAGCAGTGGGCCAGGTACCCAGTACTTC	CASSGPGTQYF
TRBV10-2	TRBJ2-1	-	-	TGCGCCAGCAGTGACGGAGTGGCGTTCTTC	CASSDGVAFF
TRBV4-1	TRBJ2-1	-	TRBD2	TGCGCCAGCAGCCAAGGGACTAGCGGGGACAATGAGCAGTTCTTC	CASSQGTSGDNEQFF
TRBV5-1	TRBJ2-3	-	-	TGCGCCAGCAGCTTGGGCGGGGCAGAGTTCACAGATACGCAGTATTTT	CASSLGGAEFTDTQYF
TRBV6-1	TRBJ2-1	-	-	TGTGCCAGCAGTGAACACATCAATGAGCAGTTCTTC	CASSEHINEQFF
TRBV2	TRBJ2-3	-	-	TGTGCCACCATGAGCGAAACCTACACAGATACGCAGTATTTT	CATMSETYTDTQYF
TRBV7-2	TRBJ1-4	-	-	TGTGCCAGCAGCTTTGATGCGGAAGAAAAACTGTTTTTT	CASSFDAEEKLFF
TRBV7-9	TRBJ2-2	-	-	TGTGCCAGCAGGGACAGTTCTCCCTCGGGGCTACTGAACACCGGGGAGCTGTTTTTT	CASRDSSPSGLLNTGELFF
TRBV10-3	TRBJ1-1	few	-	TGTGCCACCCGGGACTCTATGAACACTGAAGCTTTCTTT	CATRDSMNTEAFF
TRBV28	TRBJ1-2	-	TRBD1	TGTGCCAGCAGTTTTCCGACAGGGGCGAACTATGGCTACACCTTC	CASSFPTGANYGYTF
TRBV6-5	TRBJ1-1	-	TRBD1	TGTGCCAGCAGTTTAAACAGGGGGAACACTGAAGCTTTCTTT	CASSLNRGNTEAFF
TRBV25-1	TRBJ2-7	-	TRBD2	TGTGCCAGCAGTCCCGGACTAGCGGGAGGTTACGAGCAGTACTTC	CASSPGLAGGYEQYF
TRBV2	TRBJ2-7	-	TRBD1	TGTGCCAGCACCATCGGGACAGATTCCTACGAGCAGTACTTC	CASTIGTDSYEQYF
TRBV18	TRBJ1-2	-	-	TGTGCCAGCTCACCAGGGGCAGGGGATGGCTACACCTTC	CASSPGAGDGYTF